The entry that follows covers one TCR beta chain sequence. Its specificity is not known. This sample was taken from a study of identical twins. TCRdb called the 5' RACE reads again in MiXCR, with one record for every CDR3 protein. The sample consists of a few hundred thousand distinct CDR3 sequences, under 20% of them appearing once. General study findings and limits: Excess sharing by twins proved weaker in beta out-of-frame sequences.

Trimming removed 8 bases from V and 1 base from J, with 11 bases in between. The CDR3 is 13 residues long. Germline V CDR1 and CDR2: ENHRY, SYGVKD. Sequences were obtained from naive T cells sorted from blood. The chain combines TRBV10-3 with TRBJ1-1; D is possibly TRBD1 (6 bases). This receptor was obtained from a man in his fifties or sixties in good health. The CDR3 bases are TGTGCCATCGCCGGACAGCCGAACACTGAAGCTTTCTTT. It yields the protein CAIAGQPNTEAFF.